The T cell receptor (beta chain) described here comes from a study of T-cell reconstitution after alpha-beta-depleted transplantation in children. Comments on this clonotype: The antigen remains undetermined.

The study's findings and limits: It was reported that alpha-beta T cells came from several hundred expanded graft clones (about two months after transplant). Newly generated T cells supplied most T-cell counts and diversity one year post-transplant. Some patients' high day-60 TCRbeta diversity was attributed to recipient cells surviving conditioning.

Germline loops: CDR1 WSHSY, CDR2 SAAADI. Trimming at V came to 6 bases and at J to 6 bases, leaving 2 bases not matched to a gene. The CDR3 contains 12 residues. Library preparation (for TCRbeta) was performed with unique molecular identifiers. TCRdb fed the PCR reads into MiXCR, producing one record per CDR3 protein. The sample records some 300,000 distinct CDR3 sequences, nearly 8% being singletons. The chain carries TRBV10-2 and TRBJ2-1; TRBD1 matches at 7 bases. The sequence derives from a female patient between 2 and 15 years old who had a stem cell transplant for Fanconi anemia, so the T cells may come from the graft donor. The sequencing here drew on peripheral blood, taken 360 days after TCRalphabeta/CD19-depleted stem cell transplant. The CDR3 DNA is TGCGCCAGCAGGGCAGGGGGCAATGAGCAGTTCTTC. Translation gives CASRAGGNEQFF.